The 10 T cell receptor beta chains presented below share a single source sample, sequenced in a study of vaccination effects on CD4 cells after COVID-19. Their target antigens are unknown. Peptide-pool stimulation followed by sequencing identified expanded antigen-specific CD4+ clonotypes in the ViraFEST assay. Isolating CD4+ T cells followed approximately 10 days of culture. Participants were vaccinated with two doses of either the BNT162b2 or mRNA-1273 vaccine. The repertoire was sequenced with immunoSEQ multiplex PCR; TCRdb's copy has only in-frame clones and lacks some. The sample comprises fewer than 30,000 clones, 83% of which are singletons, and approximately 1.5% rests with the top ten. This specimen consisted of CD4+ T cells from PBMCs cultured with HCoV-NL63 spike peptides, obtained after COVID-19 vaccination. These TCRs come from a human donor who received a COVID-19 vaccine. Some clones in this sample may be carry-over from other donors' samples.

The CDR3 DNA reads as TGTGCCAGCTCACCGGGGGGGGTCCGCTCCTACGAGCAGTACGTC. Translated, it gives CASSPGGVRSYEQYV. J is TRBJ2-7 and V is TRBV18; 7 nucleotides line up with TRBD2. Losses at the gene ends were 3 bases for V and 0 bases for J; bases not matched to a gene: 5. Germline CDR1 KGHSH, CDR2 LQKENI. This CDR3 region has 15 residues.

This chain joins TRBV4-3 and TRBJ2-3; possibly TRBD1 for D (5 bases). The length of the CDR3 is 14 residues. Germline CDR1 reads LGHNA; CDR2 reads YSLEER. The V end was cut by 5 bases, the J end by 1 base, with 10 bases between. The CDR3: CASSALGGTDTQYF. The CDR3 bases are TGCGCCAGCAGCGCGTTAGGGGGCACAGATACGCAGTATTTT.

CDR3 protein: CASSQNIGGGEQYV. The CDR3 nucleotides are TGTGCCAGCAGCCAAAATATAGGGGGCGGCGAGCAGTACGTC. The V call is TRBV14, the J call TRBJ2-7, with 7 bases aligning to TRBD1. Germline assignment: CDR1 SGHDN and CDR2 FVKESK. The CDR3 has 14 residues. V lost 2 bases and J lost 6; bases outside the gene matches: 7.

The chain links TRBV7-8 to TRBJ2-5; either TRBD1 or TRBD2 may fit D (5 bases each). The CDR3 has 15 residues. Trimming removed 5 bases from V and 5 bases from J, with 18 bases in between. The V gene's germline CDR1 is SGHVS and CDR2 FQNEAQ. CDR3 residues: CASSPRDGEYETQYF. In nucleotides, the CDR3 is TGTGCCAGCAGCCCCCGGGACGGGGAGTATGAGACCCAGTACTTC.

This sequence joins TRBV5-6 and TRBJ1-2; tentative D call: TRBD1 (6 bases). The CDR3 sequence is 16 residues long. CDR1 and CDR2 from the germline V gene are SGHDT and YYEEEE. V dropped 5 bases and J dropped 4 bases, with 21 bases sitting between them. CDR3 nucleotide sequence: TGTGCCAGCAGTTCGGGAAGTGGGGGGCGCGTCTATGGCTACACCTTC. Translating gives CASSSGSGGRVYGYTF.

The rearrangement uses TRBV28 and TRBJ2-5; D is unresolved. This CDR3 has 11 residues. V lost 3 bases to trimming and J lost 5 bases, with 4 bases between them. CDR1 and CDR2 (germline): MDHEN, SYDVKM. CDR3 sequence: CASSFRETQYF. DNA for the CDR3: TGTGCCAGCAGTTTTCGGGAGACCCAGTACTTC.

The CDR3 DNA reads TGTGCCAGCAGTATGCGGGACGGCCAAGAGACCCAGTACTTC. Amino acid sequence: CASSMRDGQETQYF. V and J are TRBV27 and TRBJ2-5, with D possibly TRBD2 on 6 matching bases. This CDR3 has 14 amino acids. Germline V gene sequence: CDR1 MNHEY, CDR2 SMNVEV (reference sequence). V was pared by 5 bases and J by 1 base, with 11 bases between.

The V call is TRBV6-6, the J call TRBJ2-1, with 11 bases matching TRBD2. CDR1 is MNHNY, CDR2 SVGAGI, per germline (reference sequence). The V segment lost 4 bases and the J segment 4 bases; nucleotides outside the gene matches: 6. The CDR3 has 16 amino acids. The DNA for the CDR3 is TGTGCCAGCAGTTCGACTAGCGGGGATGTATACAATGAGCAGTTCTTC. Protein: CASSSTSGDVYNEQFF.

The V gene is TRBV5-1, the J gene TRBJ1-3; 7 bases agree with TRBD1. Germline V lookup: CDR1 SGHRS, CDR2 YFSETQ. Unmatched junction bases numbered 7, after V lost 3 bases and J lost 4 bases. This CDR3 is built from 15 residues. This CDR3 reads CASSSQGGFGNTIYF. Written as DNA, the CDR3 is TGCGCCAGCAGCTCTCAGGGGGGATTCGGAAACACCATATATTTT. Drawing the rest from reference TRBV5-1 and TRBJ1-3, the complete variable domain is KAGVTQTPRYLIKTRGQQVTLSCSPISGHRSVSWYQQTPGQGLQFLFEYFSETQRNKGNFPGRFSGRQFSNSRSEMNVSTLELGDSALYLCASSSQGGFGNTIYFGEGSWLTVV.

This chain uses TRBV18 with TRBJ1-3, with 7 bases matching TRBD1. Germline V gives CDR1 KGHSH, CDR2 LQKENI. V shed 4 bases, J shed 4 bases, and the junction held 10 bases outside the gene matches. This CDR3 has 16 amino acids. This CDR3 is CASSRSRQGAGNTIYF. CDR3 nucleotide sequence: TGTGCCAGCTCACGATCGAGACAGGGAGCAGGAAACACCATATATTTT.